This entry lists 32 T cell receptor beta chains sequenced from one sample in a study of blood T cell repertoires in COVID-19. Method: immunoSEQ multiplex PCR; TCRdb's copy keeps in-frame clones and lacks some. Found here are 200,000 to 250,000 clones, approximately 81% of them singletons; the top ten hold under 3.5%. Sequencing was performed on peripheral blood. These receptors were collected from a man aged 50 to 60 who had recovered from COVID-19.

J is TRBJ2-3 and V is TRBV25-1; D not resolved. The CDR3 has 16 residues. Trimming took 1 base from V and 0 from J, leaving 11 bases between them. CDR1 MGHDK and CDR2 SYGVNS come from the germline V gene. Here the CDR3 reads CASSEFIGLSTDTQYF. CDR3 nucleotide sequence: TGTGCCAGCAGTGAATTTATCGGTCTTAGCACAGATACGCAGTATTTT.

The DNA of the CDR3 is TGCGCCAGCAGCTTGGCCTCGCCGGGGAGGGGCTACGAGCAGTACTTC. Its protein is CASSLASPGRGYEQYF. The chain employs TRBV5-1 and TRBJ2-7; 7 bases align to TRBD2. V gave up 0 bases and J gave up 3 bases; unmatched junction bases: 9. Looked up from germline, CDR1 is SGHRS and CDR2 is YFSETQ. The CDR3 has 16 amino acids.

The V gene is TRBV9, the J gene TRBJ1-1; 7 positions agree with TRBD1. Germline values: CDR1 SGDLS, CDR2 YYNGEE. The CDR3 runs 13 residues. V gave up 2 bases and J gave up 6 bases; unmatched junction bases: 4. The CDR3 region is CASSVSGGPEAFF. In nucleotides, the CDR3 is TGTGCCAGCAGCGTTTCAGGGGGACCTGAAGCTTTCTTT.

This rearrangement joins TRBV27 to TRBJ2-1; TRBD1 aligns across 10 bases. Germline assignment: CDR1 MNHEY and CDR2 SMNVEV (reference sequence). V trimming: 7 bases; J trimming: 4 bases; junction bases outside the gene matches: 13. The CDR3 length is 17 residues. The DNA of the CDR3 is TGTGCCAGCAAGACAGGGGGCAAAGTACTTCATTACAATGAGCAGTTCTTC. Amino acids: CASKTGGKVLHYNEQFF.

This chain links TRBV5-1 with TRBJ2-7; TRBD2 agrees at 11 bases. After removal of 2 bases from V and 2 bases from J, the junction contained 6 bases not matched to a gene. Germline CDR1 and CDR2: SGHRS and YFSETQ. The CDR3 sequence is 16 residues long. CDR3 amino acids: CASSLATSGVTYEQYF. The CDR3 DNA reads TGCGCCAGCAGCTTAGCGACTAGCGGGGTAACCTACGAGCAGTACTTC.

V is TRBV29-1 and J is TRBJ1-2; D is perhaps TRBD1 (5 bases). Germline CDR1 and CDR2: SQVTM and ANQGSEA. Trimming removed 5 bases from V and 5 bases from J, with 12 bases in between. The CDR3 has 12 amino acids. The CDR3 loop reads CSVLDRSYGYTF. The CDR3 DNA follows: TGCAGCGTTCTCGACAGATCTTATGGCTACACCTTC.

In this sample, this clone turned up a few times. This CDR3 is CASSRRLANYGYTF. The CDR3 bases are TGTGCCAGCAGCCGCAGGTTAGCTAACTATGGCTACACCTTC. The chain uses TRBV14 and TRBJ1-2; D gene uncertain. Germline values: CDR1 SGHDN, CDR2 FVKESK. V lost 4 bases to trimming and J lost 0 bases, with 9 bases between them. The CDR3 is made up of 14 amino acids.

The chain has TRBV5-1 and TRBJ2-7, with D possibly matching TRBD2 (5 bases). CDR1 SGHRS and CDR2 YFSETQ come from the germline V gene. Trimming pared 5 bases from V and 6 bases from J, leaving 12 bases between. This CDR3 comprises 12 residues. Written as DNA, the CDR3 is TGCGCCAGCAGGCTCGAGGGCTCCGAGCAGTACTTC. Amino acids: CASRLEGSEQYF.

The chain is built from TRBV14 and TRBJ2-1; 10 nucleotides line up with TRBD1. This CDR3 contains 16 residues. The V gene end was trimmed by 5 bases and the J gene end by 3 bases; junction bases not matched to a gene: 7. The V gene's germline CDR1 is SGHDN and CDR2 FVKESK. The CDR3 DNA reads as TGTGCCAGCAGCTCCCCGACAGGGGGCTTCTACAATGAGCAGTTCTTC. It yields the protein CASSSPTGGFYNEQFF.

The rearrangement uses TRBV5-1 and TRBJ1-1; no firm D call. The CDR3 is made up of 15 amino acids. Trimming removed 3 bases from V and 1 base from J, with 13 bases in between. CDR1 and CDR2 (germline): SGHRS, YFSETQ. CDR3 sequence (DNA): TGCGCCAGCAGCTACGTATTAGTAAAGAACACTGAAGCTTTCTTT. Its translation is CASSYVLVKNTEAFF.

This chain joins TRBV6-5 and TRBJ1-1, with a weak D call TRBD1 (6 bases). In germline, CDR1 is MNHEY, CDR2 SVGAGI. The CDR3 contains 16 residues. Deletions cut 2 bases from V and 0 bases from J, with 13 bases between. CDR3 nucleotides: TGTGCCAGCAGTTACGGGGGGGCAGGTCTGAACACTGAAGCTTTCTTT. It is translated as CASSYGGAGLNTEAFF.

The chain has TRBV5-5 and TRBJ2-7, with D uncertain. The CDR3 length is 12 residues. V lost 2 bases and J 2 bases, leaving 5 bases between the germline ends. Germline lookup yields CDR1 SGHKS and CDR2 YYEKEE (reference sequence). The CDR3 is CASSFRTYEQYF. The CDR3 bases are TGTGCCAGCAGCTTTAGAACCTACGAGCAGTACTTC.

This clone was seen once. This chain uses TRBV27 with TRBJ2-3; D perhaps matches TRBD2 (5 bases). Trimming left V 4 bases short and J 2 bases short, with 10 bases between. Germline assignment: CDR1 MNHEY and CDR2 SMNVEV (reference sequence). The CDR3 runs 14 residues. CDR3 protein: CASSSGMATDTQYF. In DNA, the CDR3 is TGTGCCAGCAGTTCCGGGATGGCCACAGATACGCAGTATTTT.

This clone was picked up a small number of times. The gene calls are TRBV4-2 and TRBJ1-6; D perhaps matches TRBD1 (5 bases). Germline CDR1 is LGHNA and CDR2 is YNFKEQ. V lost 4 bases and J lost 8, with 9 bases in between. The CDR3 runs to 13 residues. CDR3 DNA sequence: TGTGCCAGCAGCCTCCAAGGGGATTCACCCCTCCACTTT. Translating it yields CASSLQGDSPLHF.

V and J are TRBV23-1 and TRBJ2-5; 9 nucleotides agree with TRBD1. TRBV23-1 is marked as an open reading frame, function uncertain. The CDR3 is 17 residues long. V lost 4 bases and J lost 7; bases outside the gene matches: 16. CDR3 region: CASSRPRDRVGGATQYF. Written as DNA, the CDR3 is TGCGCCAGCAGTCGACCCCGGGACAGGGTAGGGGGGGCGACCCAGTACTTC.

A single count supports this clone. The chain couples TRBV28 to TRBJ1-2; D perhaps matches TRBD1 (6 bases). In germline, CDR1 is MDHEN, CDR2 SYDVKM. V shed 4 bases and J shed 4 bases, with 13 bases lying between them. This CDR3 has 14 amino acids. The CDR3 nucleotides are TGTGCCAGCAGTTCCAGGGGCGTCTTCTATGGCTACACCTTC. This gives the protein CASSSRGVFYGYTF.

This clone was observed a handful of times. This chain links TRBV7-8 with TRBJ1-2, with unresolved D. This CDR3 contains 16 residues. V gave up 1 base and J gave up 0 bases, with 12 bases separating them. Germline V gene data show CDR1 as SGHVS and CDR2 as FQNEAQ. CDR3 residues: CASSLGRTAANYGYTF. In nucleotides, the CDR3 is TGTGCCAGCAGCTTAGGGAGGACGGCAGCTAACTATGGCTACACCTTC.

The chain recombines TRBV19 with TRBJ2-3; 8 bases match TRBD2. Unmatched junction bases numbered 3, after V lost 3 bases and J lost 4 bases. The CDR3 length is 14 residues. Germline-derived CDR1 and CDR2 are LNHDA and SQIVND (reference sequence). The CDR3 protein is CASSITGGPDTQYF. CDR3 nucleotide sequence: TGTGCCAGTAGTATCACGGGAGGGCCAGATACGCAGTATTTT.

The chain uses TRBV9 and TRBJ1-4; maybe TRBD1 (6 bases). V was pared by 0 bases and J by 4 bases, with 7 bases between. CDR3 length equals 14 residues. Germline CDR1 reads SGDLS; CDR2 reads YYNGEE. The CDR3 coding sequence is TGTGCCAGCAGCGTAGAAGGGGGTAATGAAAAACTGTTTTTT. Amino acid sequence: CASSVEGGNEKLFF.

Ten or more counts support this clone. Other DNA sequences in the sample encode the same CDR3. The V gene is TRBV5-1, the J gene TRBJ1-1; TRBD1 matches at 8 bases. V shed 2 bases and J 0 bases; nucleotides not matched to a gene: 9. Germline-derived CDR1 and CDR2 are SGHRS and YFSETQ. CDR3 length equals 17 residues. The CDR3, as DNA: TGCGCCAGCAGCTTCGAGCAGGGGGCGCCGGTGAACACTGAAGCTTTCTTT. Protein: CASSFEQGAPVNTEAFF.

The chain has TRBV7-9 and TRBJ2-3, with 8 bases that match TRBD2. CDR3 length: 14 amino acids. Unmatched junction bases numbered 6, after V lost 5 bases and J lost 5 bases. Germline values: CDR1 SEHNR, CDR2 FQNEAQ (reference sequence). The CDR3 bases are TGTGCCAGCAGCCAAGCGGGAGCCGGAGATACGCAGTATTTT. Its protein is CASSQAGAGDTQYF.

The chain couples TRBV4-1 to TRBJ2-1; no definite D call. CDR1 and CDR2 from the germline V gene are MGHRA and YSYEKL. The ends were cut back, 1 base at V and 1 base at J, with 8 bases in the middle. The CDR3 totals 15 residues. CDR3 bases: TGCGCCAGCAGCCAAGTTGAGGAATCCTACAATGAGCAGTTCTTC. Its translation: CASSQVEESYNEQFF.

The chain joins TRBV7-2 to TRBJ2-1, with 12 bases identical to TRBD2. J gave up 7 bases and V 5 bases, and 6 bases lay outside the gene matches. Germline V gene sequence: CDR1 SGHTA, CDR2 FQGNSA. The CDR3 is made up of 15 amino acids. The CDR3 DNA reads as TGTGCCAGCAGCCCTAGCGGGAGGGTAAGGAATGAGCAGTTCTTC. It codes for CASSPSGRVRNEQFF. The full variable domain, completed using reference TRBV7-2 and TRBJ2-1, is GAGVSQSPSNKVTEKGKDVELRCDPISGHTALYWYRQSLGQGLEFLIYFQGNSAPDKSGLPSDRFSAERTGGSVSTLTIQRTQQEDSAVYLCASSPSGRVRNEQFFGPGTRLTVL.

The V and J genes are TRBV19 and TRBJ2-1; a weak D match, TRBD1 (5 bases). CDR3 length: 13 residues. In germline, CDR1 is LNHDA, CDR2 SQIVND (reference sequence). V gave up 10 bases and J gave up 4 bases, with 14 bases separating them. CDR3 coding DNA: TGTGCCACCTCGGCAGGGATATACAATGAGCAGTTCTTC. Its translation is CATSAGIYNEQFF. Together with reference TRBV19 and TRBJ2-1, the CDR3 gives the full variable domain: DGGITQSPKYLFRKEGQNVTLSCEQNLNHDAMYWYRQDPGQGLRLIYYSQIVNDFQKGDIAEGYSVSREKKESFPLTVTSAQKNPTAFYLCATSAGIYNEQFFGPGTRLTVL.

The V call is TRBV2, the J call TRBJ1-1, with D possibly matching TRBD1 (6 bases). Germline-derived CDR1 and CDR2 are SNHLY and FYNNEI. Trimming removed 5 bases from V and 0 bases from J, with 10 bases in between. The CDR3 extends over 14 amino acids. CDR3 in amino acids: CASSPGQMNTEAFF. CDR3 in DNA: TGTGCCAGCAGTCCAGGACAGATGAACACTGAAGCTTTCTTT.

This rearrangement joins TRBV5-1 to TRBJ2-7; D might be TRBD2 (6 bases). The CDR3 has 13 residues. V dropped 7 bases and J dropped 0 bases, with 11 bases sitting between them. Per germline, CDR1 SGHRS and CDR2 YFSETQ. The CDR3 DNA reads as TGCGCCAGCGGCGGGGCCTCCTCCTACGAGCAGTACTTC. It specifies CASGGASSYEQYF.

The CDR3 DNA sequence: TGTGCCAGCCGCGCGGCCTACGAGCAGTACTTC. It yields the protein CASRAAYEQYF. The rearrangement uses TRBV6-5 and TRBJ2-7; D unresolved. Trimming took off 8 bases at V and 2 bases at J, with 7 bases between the two ends. Germline lookup yields CDR1 MNHEY and CDR2 SVGAGI. The CDR3 totals 11 residues.

The chain links TRBV7-6 to TRBJ2-7; TRBD2 matches at 7 bases. The CDR3 contains 14 residues. Germline values: CDR1 SGHVS, CDR2 FNYEAQ. With V trimmed by 1 base and J by 5 bases, 5 bases remained unmatched. CDR3 amino acids: CASSLVWEGDEQYF. CDR3 coding DNA: TGTGCCAGCAGCTTAGTTTGGGAGGGAGACGAGCAGTACTTC.

The chain combines TRBV5-4 with TRBJ2-2; tentative D call: TRBD2 (7 bases). V lost 2 bases and J 2 bases, leaving 19 bases between the germline ends. The CDR3 extends over 18 amino acids. Germline V CDR1 and CDR2: SGHNT, YYREEE (reference sequence). The CDR3 reads CASSFGRGGVRNTGELFF. CDR3 DNA: TGTGCCAGCAGCTTTGGAAGGGGGGGCGTACGAAACACCGGGGAGCTGTTTTTT.

The chain joins TRBV6-2 or TRBV6-3 to TRBJ2-7; D might be TRBD1 (7 bases). Deletions cut 6 bases from V and 2 bases from J, with 17 bases between. The CDR3 extends over 15 amino acids. Germline V lookup: CDR1 MNHEY, CDR2 SVGEGT. The CDR3 loop is CASSRGTAATYEQYF. The CDR3 DNA reads as TGTGCCAGCAGCCGGGGGACAGCAGCCACCTACGAGCAGTACTTC.

The V and J genes are TRBV19 and TRBJ2-3; a weak D match, TRBD1 (6 bases). The CDR3 contains 14 residues. CDR1 is LNHDA, CDR2 SQIVND, per germline (reference sequence). V was trimmed by 9 bases and J by 2 bases, leaving 15 bases between them. The CDR3 DNA sequence: TGTGCCAGGAAGACAGGATTTAACACAGATACGCAGTATTTT. Translating gives CARKTGFNTDTQYF.

This rearrangement joins TRBV7-9 to TRBJ2-5; no definite D call. Germline loops: CDR1 SEHNR, CDR2 FQNEAQ (reference sequence). Between the trimmed V and J ends, which lost 10 bases and 3 bases, there was a span of 15 bases. CDR3 length equals 13 residues. This chain's CDR3 is CAIVEAAEETQYF. CDR3 sequence (DNA): TGTGCCATCGTAGAGGCAGCCGAAGAGACCCAGTACTTC. Together with reference TRBV7-9 and TRBJ2-5, the CDR3 gives the full variable domain: DTGVSQNPRHKITKRGQNVTFRCDPISEHNRLYWYRQTLGQGPEFLTYFQNEAQLEKSRLLSDRFSAERPKGSFSTLEIQRTEQGDSAMYLCAIVEAAEETQYFGPGTRLLVL.